Listed here are 26 T cell receptor beta chains from one sample, sequenced in a study of T cell repertoires in cytomegalovirus infection. No antigen is known for these receptors. TCRdb independently ran MiXCR on the reads; one entry per CDR3 protein. There are about 890,000 distinct CDR3 sequences in the sample; 30% to 40% occur only once, and roughly an eighth lies in the top ten. This material consisted of cultured CD8+ T cells from PBMCs, taken from culture after CMV antigen stimulation. Receptors were obtained from a human donor in good health (CMV status not recorded). Some clones in this sample may be carry-over from other donors' samples.

The rearrangement joins TRBV11-2 to TRBJ1-5; tentatively, D is TRBD1 (6 bases). V was cut by 5 bases and J by 0 bases, with 11 bases left in between. The CDR3 runs 15 residues. Germline V gene lookup returns CDR1 SGHAT and CDR2 FQNNGV. The CDR3 DNA is TGTGCCAGCAGCACCAGGGGCCTTAGCAATCAGCCCCAGCATTTT. It translates to CASSTRGLSNQPQHF.

This clonotype was picked up a small number of times. J is TRBJ2-5 and V is TRBV11-1; perhaps TRBD1 as D (5 bases). Trimming removed 6 bases from V and 0 bases from J, with 23 bases in between. The germline CDR1 and CDR2 sequences are SGHAT and FQDESV (reference sequence). There are 18 residues in the CDR3. The CDR3 loop is CASSFLQGGAMYQETQYF. The CDR3 DNA is TGTGCCAGCAGTTTCCTTCAGGGTGGCGCAATGTACCAAGAGACCCAGTACTTC.

The gene calls are TRBV5-4 and TRBJ1-2; maybe TRBD1 (5 bases). This CDR3 has 14 amino acids. The V and J ends lost 2 bases and 1 base respectively, with 9 bases between them. Germline V gives CDR1 SGHNT, CDR2 YYREEE (reference sequence). The CDR3 sequence: CASSFIQDNYGYTF. CDR3 coding DNA: TGTGCCAGCAGCTTTATACAGGATAACTATGGCTACACCTTC.

This clonotype has more than one count but fewer than ten. The rearrangement uses TRBV5-1 and TRBJ1-3; D uncertain. The CDR3 runs 14 residues. CDR1 and CDR2 (germline): SGHRS, YFSETQ. The V end was cut by 7 bases, the J end by 2 bases, with 13 bases between. The DNA for the CDR3 is TGCGCCAGCGGAGACGATCGAGCTGGAAACACCATATATTTT. It translates to CASGDDRAGNTIYF.

Many counts were recorded for this clonotype. The chain links TRBV7-9 to TRBJ2-5; D is unresolved. Germline V gene sequence: CDR1 SEHNR, CDR2 FQNEAQ (reference sequence). The CDR3 is 17 residues long. Trimming left V 8 bases short and J 1 base short, with 23 bases between. The CDR3 sequence is CASPNPLSLGSQETQYF. DNA of the CDR3: TGTGCCAGCCCGAACCCCCTAAGTCTGGGAAGCCAAGAGACCCAGTACTTC.

This clonotype was found a few times. The gene calls are TRBV7-6 and TRBJ2-2; D is uncertain. Between the trimmed V and J ends, which lost 4 bases and 9 bases, there was a span of 9 bases. Germline-derived CDR1 and CDR2 are SGHVS and FNYEAQ. CDR3 length: 12 amino acids. The CDR3 nucleotides are TGTGCCAGCAGCTCTAATTTCCGGGAGCTGTTTTTT. This codes for CASSSNFRELFF.

This clonotype showed up just a few times. V and J are TRBV19 and TRBJ2-7; the D is unclear. V lost 3 bases to trimming and J lost 0 bases, with 6 bases between them. The CDR3 totals 13 residues. Per germline, CDR1 LNHDA and CDR2 SQIVND (reference sequence). The CDR3 DNA is TGTGCCAGTAGTATTGGTAGCTCCTACGAGCAGTACGTC. Its protein is CASSIGSSYEQYV.

This clonotype has just a few counts. This chain connects TRBV12-3 or TRBV12-4 to TRBJ1-2; a possible D gene is TRBD1 (5 bases). This CDR3 is built from 12 residues. V gave up 3 bases and J gave up 6 bases, with 8 bases separating them. The CDR3 region has the DNA TGTGCCAGCAGTTTTTGGGGGGATGGCTACACCTTC. Its translation is CASSFWGDGYTF.

This clonotype was seen only a few times. This chain connects TRBV14 to TRBJ2-2, with D possibly being TRBD1 (6 bases). Germline CDR1 and CDR2: SGHDN and FVKESK. With 1 base removed from V and 2 bases from J, the gap between germline ends came to 11 bases. The CDR3 extends over 16 amino acids. The CDR3 reads CASSQVWTVNTGELFF. CDR3 bases: TGTGCCAGCAGCCAAGTATGGACAGTAAACACCGGGGAGCTGTTTTTT.

The CDR3 nucleotides are TGTGCCAGCACTATCGGACAGGGGTCCTACAATGAGCAGTTCTTC. This sequence encodes CASTIGQGSYNEQFF. V and J are TRBV12-3 or TRBV12-4 and TRBJ2-1, with TRBD1 identical over 9 bases. The ends lost 7 bases at V and 1 base at J; junction bases unmatched: 5. The CDR3 is 15 residues long.

In its sample, this clonotype was seen a few times. The rearrangement links TRBV6-1 to TRBJ2-7; no firm D call. Trimming pared 1 base from V and 4 bases from J, leaving 5 bases between. The length of the CDR3 is 12 residues. CDR1 is MNHNS, CDR2 SASEGT, per germline. CDR3 in amino acids: CASSEEGYEQYF. The DNA for the CDR3 is TGTGCCAGCAGTGAAGAAGGATACGAGCAGTACTTC.

This clonotype was recorded a few times. The V call is TRBV7-8, the J call TRBJ2-1; D is unclear. The length of the CDR3 is 13 residues. Per germline, CDR1 SGHVS and CDR2 FQNEAQ. Trimming took 5 bases from V and 3 from J, leaving 8 bases between them. CDR3 sequence reads: CASSVVSYNEQFF. The DNA of the CDR3 is TGTGCCAGCAGCGTTGTCAGCTACAATGAGCAGTTCTTC.

This clonotype was counted between two and nine times. The chain links TRBV27 to TRBJ2-7, with 7 bases that match TRBD1. Per germline, CDR1 MNHEY and CDR2 SMNVEV (reference sequence). V dropped 6 bases and J dropped 3; count of bases not matched to a gene: 8. This CDR3 has 14 amino acids. This chain's CDR3 is CASSAAGTDYEQYF. CDR3 bases: TGTGCCAGCAGCGCGGCCGGGACAGACTACGAGCAGTACTTC.

This sequence joins TRBV24-1 and TRBJ1-1; D is uncertain. With 3 bases removed from V and 7 bases from J, the gap between germline ends came to 14 bases. The CDR3 covers 14 residues. Germline CDR1 is KGHDR and CDR2 is SFDVKD. In nucleotides, the CDR3 is TGTGCCACCAGTGATCCGACCGACCCCCTTGAAGCTTTCTTT. This sequence encodes CATSDPTDPLEAFF.

This sequence joins TRBV12-3 or TRBV12-4 and TRBJ2-7; 7 bases are shared with TRBD2. The V gene end was trimmed by 6 bases and the J gene end by 3 bases; junction bases not matched to a gene: 8. CDR3 length: 14 amino acids. The DNA of the CDR3 is TGTGCCAGCAGCAGAGGGAGGGTCCACTACGAGCAGTACTTC. Residues: CASSRGRVHYEQYF.

Ten or more counts support this clonotype. The DNA for the CDR3 is TGCGCCAGCAGCCACGCTACAGGGTCTGGAAACACCATATATTTT. Translating it yields CASSHATGSGNTIYF. V gene TRBV4-3 combines with J gene TRBJ1-3; possibly TRBD1 for D (6 bases). From germline, CDR1 is LGHNA and CDR2 YSLEER. The CDR3 extends over 15 amino acids. With 3 bases removed from V and 1 base from J, the gap between germline ends came to 10 bases.

This clonotype has a handful of counts. The rearrangement links TRBV19 to TRBJ1-5; TRBD1 might be the D (5 bases). The CDR3 covers 18 residues. The germline V gene has CDR1 LNHDA and CDR2 SQIVND (reference sequence). The V end was cut by 1 base, the J end by 2 bases, with 18 bases between. CDR3 region: CASSIGMRGRGGNQPQHF. CDR3 DNA sequence: TGTGCCAGTAGTATAGGGATGAGGGGCCGAGGGGGCAATCAGCCCCAGCATTTT.

V and J are TRBV28 and TRBJ2-7; possibly TRBD1 for D (6 bases). V was trimmed by 6 bases and J by 2 bases, leaving 14 bases between them. The CDR3 contains 14 residues. CDR1 is MDHEN, CDR2 SYDVKM, per germline. The CDR3 region has the DNA TGTGCCAGCAGGCCTGGGACACCAACCTACGAGCAGTACGTC. Translated: CASRPGTPTYEQYV.

This clonotype came up a few times. The chain employs TRBV6-1 and TRBJ2-7; D is possibly TRBD1 (6 bases). V was shortened by 2 bases and J by 4 bases, with 12 bases between the two germline ends. This CDR3 has 14 residues. Germline V gives CDR1 MNHNS, CDR2 SASEGT. CDR3 DNA sequence: TGTGCCAGCAGTGAATTGACAGGTACTTACGAGCAGTACGTC. It codes for CASSELTGTYEQYV.

The CDR3 DNA reads TGTGCCAGCAGCTTAGACCCACAGGGGAGCTGTGAGCAGTTCTTC. Translating gives CASSLDPQGSCEQFF. V and J are TRBV7-6 and TRBJ2-1, with 7 bases aligning to TRBD1. V was pared by 1 base and J by 9 bases, with 9 bases of the junction left unmatched. There are 15 residues in the CDR3. Per the germline V gene, CDR1 is SGHVS and CDR2 is FNYEAQ. Full variable domain (missing parts from reference TRBV7-6 and TRBJ2-1): GAGVSQSPRYKVTKRGQDVALRCDPISGHVSLYWYRQALGQGPEFLTYFNYEAQQDKSGLPNDRFSAERPEGSISTLTIQRTEQRDSAMYRCASSLDPQGSCEQFFGPGTRLTVL.

The V and J genes are TRBV20-1 and TRBJ2-2, with 7 bases lining up with TRBD1. With 0 bases clipped from V and 6 bases from J, the junction kept 10 bases outside the gene matches. Germline V gene data show CDR1 as DFQATT and CDR2 as SNEGSKA (reference sequence). The CDR3 is made up of 16 amino acids. The CDR3: CSARDQMTGLPGELFF. The CDR3 bases are TGCAGTGCTAGAGATCAAATGACAGGGCTACCCGGGGAGCTGTTTTTT.

The chain joins TRBV12-3 or TRBV12-4 to TRBJ2-2; TRBD2 is a possible D gene (7 bases). The CDR3 contains 15 residues. Trimming cost V 6 bases and J 6 bases, with 17 bases left between them. The CDR3 DNA sequence: TGTGCCAGCAGCCCGACTAGGGGGGGGGCCGGGGAGCTGTTTTTT. It codes for CASSPTRGGAGELFF.

This rearrangement joins TRBV5-6 to TRBJ1-5; maybe TRBD1 (5 bases). Germline CDR1 reads SGHDT; CDR2 reads YYEEEE. V dropped 0 bases and J dropped 0 bases, with 7 bases sitting between them. The CDR3 runs to 15 residues. The CDR3 spells CASSLVGTSNQPQHF. In DNA form, the CDR3 reads TGTGCCAGCAGCTTGGTAGGGACTAGCAATCAGCCCCAGCATTTT.

This clonotype was found a few times. V is TRBV7-6 and J is TRBJ2-7; possibly TRBD1 for D (5 bases). The CDR3 length is 14 residues. Per germline, CDR1 SGHVS and CDR2 FNYEAQ. Trimming shortened V by 5 bases and J by 3 bases, and 14 bases separated the two germline ends. DNA of the CDR3: TGTGCCAGCAGCCCACTGGGGCAGAGCTACGAGCAGTACTTC. This gives the protein CASSPLGQSYEQYF.

This clonotype was found a few times. This chain's CDR3 is CASSYGRGNGYTF. For the CDR3, the DNA is TGTGCCAGCAGTTACGGGAGGGGGAATGGCTACACCTTC. The chain carries TRBV6-5 and TRBJ1-2; D perhaps matches TRBD1 (6 bases). This CDR3 is built from 13 residues. V was pared by 2 bases and J by 6 bases, with 10 bases between. Per germline, CDR1 MNHEY and CDR2 SVGAGI.

This clonotype was detected a few times. The J gene is TRBJ2-5, the V gene TRBV7-8; a possible D gene is TRBD1 (7 bases). V was cut by 4 bases and J by 4 bases, with 16 bases left in between. Germline CDR1 SGHVS, CDR2 FQNEAQ. This CDR3 has 15 amino acids. DNA of the CDR3: TGTGCCAGCAGCTCTACCGCCCAGGGGGGAGAGACCCAGTACTTC. Encoded protein: CASSSTAQGGETQYF.